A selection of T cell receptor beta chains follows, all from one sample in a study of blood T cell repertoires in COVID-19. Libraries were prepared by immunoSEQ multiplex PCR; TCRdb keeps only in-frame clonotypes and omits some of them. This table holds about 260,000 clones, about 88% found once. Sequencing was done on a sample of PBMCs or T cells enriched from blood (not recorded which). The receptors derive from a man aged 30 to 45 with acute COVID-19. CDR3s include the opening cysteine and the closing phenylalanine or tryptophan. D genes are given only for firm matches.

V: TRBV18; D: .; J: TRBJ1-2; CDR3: CASSPGTSNYGYTF
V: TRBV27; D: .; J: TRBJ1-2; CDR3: CASRHGSSGGYTF
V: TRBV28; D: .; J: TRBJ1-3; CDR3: CGTGGPGNTIYF
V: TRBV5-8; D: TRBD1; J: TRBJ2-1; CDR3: CASSWGTGTGPNEQFF
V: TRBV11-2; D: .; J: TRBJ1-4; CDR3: CASSPTTVGSGEKLFF
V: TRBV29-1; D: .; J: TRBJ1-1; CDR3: CSVDPAGKNTEAFF
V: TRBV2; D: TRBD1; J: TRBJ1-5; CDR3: CASKGQVNQPQHF
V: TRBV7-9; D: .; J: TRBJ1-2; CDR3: CASSFGQTSANYGYTF
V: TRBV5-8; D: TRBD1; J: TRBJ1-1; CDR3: CASSQGQGARFTEAFF
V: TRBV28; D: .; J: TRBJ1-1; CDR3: CASSSPENTEAFF
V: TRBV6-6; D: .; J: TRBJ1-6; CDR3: CASSPTQGFNIQNSPLHF
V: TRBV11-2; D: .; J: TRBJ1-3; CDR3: CASQTGRGNTIYF
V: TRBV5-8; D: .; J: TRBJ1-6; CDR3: CASSLRTGNSPLHF
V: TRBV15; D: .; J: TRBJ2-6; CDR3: CATESQVAFSGANVLTF
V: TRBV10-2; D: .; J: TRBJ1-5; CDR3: CASSESMTGYQPQHF
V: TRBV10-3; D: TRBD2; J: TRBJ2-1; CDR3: CAISDLAGYNEQFF
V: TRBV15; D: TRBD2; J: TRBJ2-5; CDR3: CATSRGEGETQYF
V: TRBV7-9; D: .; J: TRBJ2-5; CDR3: CASSLAHLGGTQYF
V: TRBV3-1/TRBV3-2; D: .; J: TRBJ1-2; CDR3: CASSQDGRGYGYTF
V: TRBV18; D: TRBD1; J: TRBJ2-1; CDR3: CASRKGQGFYEQFF
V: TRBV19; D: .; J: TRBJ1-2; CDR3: CASSRTGDYGYTF
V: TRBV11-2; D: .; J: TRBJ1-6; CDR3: CASSPGVGVNSPLHF
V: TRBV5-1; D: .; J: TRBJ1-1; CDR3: CASSLVANTEAFF
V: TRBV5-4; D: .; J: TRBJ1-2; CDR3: CASSLEGVGGYTF
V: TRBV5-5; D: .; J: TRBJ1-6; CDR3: CASSLVSGPNSPLHF
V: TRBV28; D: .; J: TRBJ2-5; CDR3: CANGQGGQETQYF
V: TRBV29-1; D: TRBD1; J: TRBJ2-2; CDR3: CSVVDRGSSNTGELFF
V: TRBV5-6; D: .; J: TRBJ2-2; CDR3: CASSFGGPNTGELFF